These 30 T cell receptor beta chains were sequenced from one sample in a study of cytomegalovirus exposure and HLA in healthy donors. In the PCR, 60 Vbeta and 13 Jbeta primers were used. The repertoire was sequenced with immunoSEQ multiplex PCR; TCRdb's copy has only in-frame clones and lacks some. The data contain 140,000 or so clones, approximately 79% of them singletons. The sequenced material came from PBMCs. Every receptor here comes from a female donor in good health and CMV-seronegative.

This chain connects TRBV5-5 to TRBJ1-3, with TRBD1 matching over 7 bases. The CDR3 runs to 15 residues. Germline V gene lookup returns CDR1 SGHKS and CDR2 YYEKEE (reference sequence). V gave up 2 bases and J gave up 0 bases; unmatched junction bases: 2. This chain's CDR3 is CASSFGTASGNTIYF. The CDR3 DNA reads TGTGCCAGCAGCTTTGGGACAGCCTCTGGAAACACCATATATTTT.

The chain is built from TRBV7-9 and TRBJ2-1; a possible D gene is TRBD2 (6 bases). Germline CDR1 and CDR2: SEHNR and FQNEAQ (reference sequence). The CDR3 sequence is 14 residues long. V dropped 4 bases and J dropped 6 bases, with 13 bases sitting between them. The CDR3 is CASSSIGTSNEQFF. The DNA of the CDR3 is TGTGCCAGCAGCTCAATCGGGACTTCCAATGAGCAGTTCTTC.

J is TRBJ1-1 and V is TRBV29-1, with unresolved D. Trimming removed 4 bases at V and 0 bases at J, with 15 bases between. The V gene's germline CDR1 is SQVTM and CDR2 ANQGSEA. The CDR3 covers 15 residues. The CDR3 is CSVAVLRALNTEAFF. Written as DNA, the CDR3 is TGCAGCGTTGCGGTGTTGAGGGCCTTGAACACTGAAGCTTTCTTT.

The rearrangement links TRBV18 to TRBJ1-2; D unresolved. The CDR3 contains 14 residues. Trimming removed 0 bases at V and 5 bases at J, with 10 bases between. Germline CDR1 and CDR2: KGHSH and LQKENI. CDR3 bases: TGTGCCAGCTCACCACCCTCACAGCGGTATGGCTACACCTTC. As protein: CASSPPSQRYGYTF.

The rearrangement joins TRBV29-1 to TRBJ2-1; a possible D gene is TRBD2 (6 bases). CDR1 is SQVTM and CDR2 is ANQGSEA in the germline V gene. This CDR3 is 14 amino acids long. With 2 bases removed from V and 5 bases from J, the gap between germline ends came to 13 bases. This CDR3 is CSVERRDLNNEQFF. For the CDR3, the DNA is TGCAGCGTTGAACGGCGGGATCTTAACAATGAGCAGTTCTTC.

The chain carries TRBV6-5 and TRBJ1-1, with D possibly matching TRBD1 (5 bases). Looked up from germline, CDR1 is MNHEY and CDR2 is SVGAGI. The CDR3 has 14 residues. Trimming took off 0 bases at V and 4 bases at J, with 9 bases between the two ends. CDR3 sequence: CASSYSGGSTEAFF. DNA of the CDR3: TGTGCCAGCAGTTACTCCGGGGGTAGCACTGAAGCTTTCTTT.

The rearrangement uses TRBV5-1 and TRBJ2-1; maybe TRBD1 (6 bases). Germline V gives CDR1 SGHRS, CDR2 YFSETQ. The CDR3 covers 15 residues. The germline V and J ends were trimmed by 4 bases and 6 bases, with 17 bases remaining between them. DNA of the CDR3: TGCGCCAGCAGCGTCTCAGGGGAACCGTTCAATGAGCAGTTCTTC. Amino acids: CASSVSGEPFNEQFF. Full variable domain (remainder filled in from reference TRBV5-1 and TRBJ2-1): KAGVTQTPRYLIKTRGQQVTLSCSPISGHRSVSWYQQTPGQGLQFLFEYFSETQRNKGNFPGRFSGRQFSNSRSEMNVSTLELGDSALYLCASSVSGEPFNEQFFGPGTRLTVL.

CDR3 nucleotide sequence: TGTGCCATCAGTCAACAGATTTTAGCGGGAGGAGAGACCCAGTACTTC. Protein product: CAISQQILAGGETQYF. V gene TRBV10-3 combines with J gene TRBJ2-5; 10 bases are shared with TRBD2. The ends lost 5 bases at V and 4 bases at J; junction bases unmatched: 10. CDR1 ENHRY and CDR2 SYGVKD come from the germline V gene. This CDR3 is built from 16 residues.

The chain uses TRBV5-1 and TRBJ2-1, with 12 bases identical to TRBD2. Germline CDR1 and CDR2: SGHRS and YFSETQ. The CDR3 spans 16 residues. Trimming cost V 4 bases and J 6 bases; bases outside gene matches: 8. The CDR3 protein is CASSARLAGEPNEQFF. The DNA for the CDR3 is TGCGCCAGCAGCGCCCGACTAGCGGGAGAACCCAATGAGCAGTTCTTC.

This clone has more than one count but fewer than ten. This chain uses TRBV11-2 with TRBJ1-5; possibly TRBD1 for D (6 bases). CDR3 length: 14 residues. V lost 5 bases and J lost 3, with 11 bases in between. CDR1 is SGHAT, CDR2 FQNNGV, per germline. In DNA form, the CDR3 reads TGTGCCAGCAGCGTCGGACAGTTCAATCAGCCCCAGCATTTT. It codes for CASSVGQFNQPQHF.

The V and J genes are TRBV5-4 and TRBJ2-5, with TRBD2 matching over 11 bases. Per germline, CDR1 SGHNT and CDR2 YYREEE (reference sequence). V dropped 0 bases and J dropped 7; count of bases not matched to a gene: 11. The CDR3 is 17 residues long. CDR3 sequence (DNA): TGTGCCAGCAGCTTGGCCGGAGTAGCGGGAGGGCCCGGGACCCAGTACTTC. Residues: CASSLAGVAGGPGTQYF.

The chain links TRBV4-1 to TRBJ2-3; 9 bases map to TRBD2. The length of the CDR3 is 16 residues. Germline lookup yields CDR1 MGHRA and CDR2 YSYEKL. V was pared by 4 bases and J by 1 base, with 6 bases of the junction left unmatched. This CDR3 reads CASSPRTSERTDTQYF. Written as DNA, the CDR3 is TGCGCCAGCAGCCCGCGGACTAGCGAGCGCACAGATACGCAGTATTTT.

The V call is TRBV4-1, the J call TRBJ2-1; possible D gene TRBD1, 5 bases. V lost 1 base to trimming and J lost 9 bases, with 22 bases between them. Germline values: CDR1 MGHRA, CDR2 YSYEKL. This CDR3 is built from 17 residues. DNA of the CDR3: TGCGCCAGCAGCCAAGCCCCTCAGGGATCCCTAATTAGTGAGCAGTTCTTC. This translates into CASSQAPQGSLISEQFF.

The V gene is TRBV4-1, the J gene TRBJ1-1, with 8 bases identical to TRBD1. The CDR3 is 15 residues long. Germline V lookup: CDR1 MGHRA, CDR2 YSYEKL. V lost 6 bases, J lost 1 base, and 7 bases stayed unmatched. CDR3 amino acids: CASRDRALANTEAFF. The CDR3 DNA reads as TGCGCCAGCAGGGACAGGGCGCTGGCGAACACTGAAGCTTTCTTT.

The chain recombines TRBV27 with TRBJ2-7; 8 bases match TRBD1. Germline V CDR1 and CDR2: MNHEY, SMNVEV (reference sequence). This CDR3 is 14 amino acids long. Losses at the gene ends were 2 bases for V and 5 bases for J; bases not matched to a gene: 5. CDR3: CASSLEDRADEQYF. The CDR3 DNA sequence: TGTGCCAGCAGTTTAGAGGACAGGGCCGACGAGCAGTACTTC.

The genes are TRBV27 and TRBJ1-5, with 7 bases matching TRBD1. This CDR3 spans 14 amino acids. V was pared by 6 bases and J by 5 bases, with 7 bases of the junction left unmatched. Germline CDR1 reads MNHEY; CDR2 reads SMNVEV (reference sequence). Written as DNA, the CDR3 is TGTGCCAGCAGATCGTGGACAGGAGATCAGCCCCAGCATTTT. Translation gives CASRSWTGDQPQHF.

The rearrangement joins TRBV5-1 to TRBJ1-1; 9 bases are a match to TRBD1. CDR1 is SGHRS and CDR2 is YFSETQ in the germline V gene. V shed 4 bases, J shed 3 bases, and the junction held 4 bases outside the gene matches. The CDR3 is 14 residues long. The CDR3 DNA reads TGCGCCAGCAGCCTCCGGGACAGGGACACTGAAGCTTTCTTT. Protein sequence: CASSLRDRDTEAFF.

The chain links TRBV6-5 to TRBJ2-1; 9 bases are shared with TRBD2. Per the germline V gene, CDR1 is MNHEY and CDR2 is SVGAGI. V dropped 5 bases and J dropped 5; count of bases not matched to a gene: 7. CDR3 length equals 15 residues. The CDR3 coding sequence is TGTGCCAGCAGTCCATACCGACTAGCGGACAATGAGCAGTTCTTC. Amino acids: CASSPYRLADNEQFF.

This chain uses TRBV27 with TRBJ1-4; D remains unclear. Trimming pared 8 bases from V and 0 bases from J, leaving 10 bases between. This CDR3 comprises 14 residues. Germline CDR1 reads MNHEY; CDR2 reads SMNVEV (reference sequence). In nucleotides, the CDR3 is TGTGCCAGCTCCTCAGTCCCAACTAATGAAAAACTGTTTTTT. This codes for CASSSVPTNEKLFF.

The chain recombines TRBV2 with TRBJ1-2; D might be TRBD1 (5 bases). Trimming took off 6 bases at V and 9 bases at J, with 11 bases between the two ends. The CDR3 is made up of 11 amino acids. The germline V gene has CDR1 SNHLY and CDR2 FYNNEI. CDR3 DNA sequence: TGTGCCAGCAGCTCCGGGACTAGCTACACCTTC. Amino acids: CASSSGTSYTF.

The V call is TRBV27, the J call TRBJ2-1, with D possibly matching TRBD2 (6 bases). The CDR3 totals 14 residues. The V gene lost 5 bases and the J gene lost 5 bases, with 13 bases spanning the gap. Germline V CDR1 and CDR2: MNHEY, SMNVEV (reference sequence). The DNA for the CDR3 is TGTGCCAGCAGTCCGAGGACTACCGACAATGAGCAGTTCTTC. Translating it yields CASSPRTTDNEQFF.

This chain links TRBV30 with TRBJ2-7; D possibly corresponds to TRBD1 (6 bases). This CDR3 comprises 14 residues. V lost 0 bases to trimming and J lost 3 bases, with 12 bases between them. The V gene's germline CDR1 is GTSNPN and CDR2 SVGIG (reference sequence). The CDR3 DNA reads TGTGCCTGGAGTGTAGTTGAGGGGGACTACGAGCAGTACTTC. Its protein is CAWSVVEGDYEQYF.

The V gene is TRBV28, the J gene TRBJ2-7; the D is unclear. Per germline, CDR1 MDHEN and CDR2 SYDVKM. The CDR3 consists of 13 residues. V was pared by 6 bases and J by 5 bases, with 14 bases between. The CDR3 here is CASSPLPGNEQYF. The CDR3 nucleotides read TGTGCCAGCAGCCCTTTGCCAGGAAACGAGCAGTACTTC.

CDR3 DNA sequence: TGTGCCTGGAGTACCCTCAACAGGGGGGTTAACTATGGCTACACCTTC. Its translation: CAWSTLNRGVNYGYTF. V gene TRBV30 combines with J gene TRBJ1-2; TRBD1 matches 8 bases. Germline V gives CDR1 GTSNPN, CDR2 SVGIG (reference sequence). There are 16 residues in the CDR3. J lost 1 base, V lost 2 bases, and 9 bases had no gene match.

The genes are TRBV7-9 and TRBJ1-2; no reliable D call. CDR3 length equals 13 residues. Germline-derived CDR1 and CDR2 are SEHNR and FQNEAQ (reference sequence). V dropped 1 base and J dropped 2 bases, with 5 bases sitting between them. As DNA, the CDR3 is TGTGCCAGCAGCTTAGGCCAGAACTATGGCTACACCTTC. Its translation: CASSLGQNYGYTF.

The rearrangement uses TRBV7-9 and TRBJ2-7; D might be TRBD2 (6 bases). The V gene lost 2 bases and the J gene lost 0 bases, with 14 bases spanning the gap. The CDR3 totals 16 residues. CDR1 SEHNR and CDR2 FQNEAQ come from the germline V gene (reference sequence). The CDR3, as DNA: TGTGCCAGCAGCTTAACCCGGGACTGGATCTCCTACGAGCAGTACTTC. Its translation is CASSLTRDWISYEQYF.

The J gene is TRBJ2-1, the V gene TRBV4-1, with D perhaps TRBD2 (6 bases). Germline V lookup: CDR1 MGHRA, CDR2 YSYEKL. The V gene lost 4 bases and the J gene lost 6 bases, with 10 bases spanning the gap. The CDR3 loop spans 13 amino acids. In DNA form, the CDR3 reads TGCGCCAGCAGCCTCGGGGGTAGCAATGAGCAGTTCTTC. Residues: CASSLGGSNEQFF.

The J gene is TRBJ2-7, the V gene TRBV27; 8 bases line up with TRBD2. CDR1 is MNHEY and CDR2 is SMNVEV in the germline V gene (reference sequence). The V segment lost 3 bases and the J segment 4 bases; nucleotides outside the gene matches: 5. This CDR3 comprises 14 residues. The CDR3 sequence: CASSFSGGAYEQYF. The CDR3 DNA is TGTGCCAGCAGTTTCTCGGGGGGGGCATACGAGCAGTACTTC.

This clone was observed once. This chain connects TRBV19 to TRBJ1-1, with 9 positions matching TRBD1. Unmatched junction bases numbered 5, after V lost 4 bases and J lost 2 bases. Germline-derived CDR1 and CDR2 are LNHDA and SQIVND (reference sequence). The CDR3 spans 15 residues. The chain's CDR3 is CASSRDRAGNTEAFF. The CDR3 coding sequence is TGTGCCAGTAGTAGGGACAGGGCCGGAAACACTGAAGCTTTCTTT. Full variable domain (remainder filled in from reference TRBV19 and TRBJ1-1): DGGITQSPKYLFRKEGQNVTLSCEQNLNHDAMYWYRQDPGQGLRLIYYSQIVNDFQKGDIAEGYSVSREKKESFPLTVTSAQKNPTAFYLCASSRDRAGNTEAFFGQGTRLTVV.

In nucleotides, the CDR3 is TGCAGCGTCGATTCCTCCGGGACAGATCCCTACGAGCAGTACTTC. Translated, it gives CSVDSSGTDPYEQYF. The chain joins TRBV29-1 to TRBJ2-7; 7 nucleotides agree with TRBD1. The V gene's germline CDR1 is SQVTM and CDR2 ANQGSEA. This CDR3 has 15 residues. J was trimmed by 2 bases and V by 6 bases; bases with no gene match: 13.